This TCR beta chain was identified in a study of blood T cell repertoires in COVID-19. Across the whole study: Sites in the United States, Italy and Spain provided acute and convalescent COVID-19 samples. PBMCs, B-cell-depleted T cells, or T cells were the source of the cDNA or gDNA that made up the material.

The CDR3 covers 14 residues. Trimming took off 4 bases at V and 0 bases at J, with 9 bases between the two ends. Germline CDR1 SGHTA, CDR2 FQGNSA. Under the authors' procedure: By means of reference gene primer amplification, nucleated cell counts were estimated. Clones were read by immunoSEQ multiplex PCR, and TCRdb kept only the in-frame ones, dropping some. Clone size and the V and J calls come from that table; the DNA yielded D and trimming. The repertoire holds about 380,000 clones, with around 85% as singletons. The sequencing sample was made of peripheral blood. The sequence derives from a woman younger than 30 with acute or convalescent COVID-19. The chain uses TRBV7-2 and TRBJ1-1, with D perhaps TRBD1 (5 bases). CDR3 nucleotide sequence: TGTGCCAGCAGCTCAGGGACTCTGAACACTGAAGCTTTCTTT. Translation: CASSSGTLNTEAFF.